This passage covers 8 T cell receptor beta chains from one sample sequenced in a study of shared T cell receptors in the human thymus. Measured with immunoSEQ multiplex PCR; TCRdb has only the in-frame clones, and not every one. This repertoire shows about 380,000 clones, 95% found once; its top ten account for approximately 0.02%. The sequenced sample was thymocytes. These receptors originate from a human donor.

The genes are TRBV27 and TRBJ2-3, with TRBD2 matching 8 bases. CDR1 and CDR2 from the germline V gene are MNHEY and SMNVEV (reference sequence). This CDR3 comprises 18 residues. J was trimmed by 1 base and V by 4 bases; bases with no gene match: 13. The CDR3 sequence: CASSSNGTRKRGTDTQYF. Here the CDR3 DNA reads TGTGCCAGCAGTTCCAACGGGACTAGGAAACGGGGCACAGATACGCAGTATTTT.

This clone was picked up one time. This sequence joins TRBV6-1 and TRBJ2-1, with 8 bases identical to TRBD2. The CDR3 covers 16 residues. With 2 bases clipped from V and 2 bases from J, the junction kept 5 bases outside the gene matches. CDR1 and CDR2 from the germline V gene are MNHNS and SASEGT. The CDR3 sequence: CASSEPGLGAYNEQFF. CDR3 nucleotides: TGTGCCAGCAGTGAACCGGGACTAGGGGCCTACAATGAGCAGTTCTTC.

V gene TRBV4-1 combines with J gene TRBJ2-5; 9 bases match TRBD1. This CDR3 contains 17 residues. J was trimmed by 4 bases and V by 0 bases; bases with no gene match: 9. Germline-derived CDR1 and CDR2 are MGHRA and YSYEKL. The CDR3 loop is CASSQEEGTGMGETQYF. CDR3 coding DNA: TGCGCCAGCAGCCAAGAGGAGGGGACAGGGATGGGAGAGACCCAGTACTTC.

J is TRBJ1-1 and V is TRBV28; 9 nucleotides line up with TRBD1. V shed 4 bases, J shed 1 base, and the junction held 7 bases outside the gene matches. The CDR3 totals 16 residues. Germline CDR1 reads MDHEN; CDR2 reads SYDVKM. CDR3 loop: CASSCVPDRGNTEAFF. The CDR3 nucleotides are TGTGCCAGCAGTTGCGTCCCGGACAGGGGGAACACTGAAGCTTTCTTT.

This chain links TRBV28 with TRBJ1-5; 10 bases match TRBD1. Losses at the gene ends were 5 bases for V and 3 bases for J; bases not matched to a gene: 16. Germline V gene lookup returns CDR1 MDHEN and CDR2 SYDVKM. CDR3 length equals 19 residues. CDR3 DNA sequence: TGTGCCAGCAGTGATAGATTCCGGGACAGGGGATGGTCCAATCAGCCCCAGCATTTT. This encodes CASSDRFRDRGWSNQPQHF.

The rearrangement joins TRBV19 to TRBJ1-3; 7 bases fit TRBD1. The V and J ends lost 4 bases and 1 base, in that order; junction bases with no gene match: 13. Germline-derived CDR1 and CDR2 are LNHDA and SQIVND (reference sequence). The CDR3 totals 18 residues. In nucleotides, the CDR3 is TGTGCCAGTAGTACTTGCCGGGACAGCGCGTTTTCTGGAAACACCATATATTTT. It encodes CASSTCRDSAFSGNTIYF.

CDR3 sequence: CASSPIDVEPKNIQYF. DNA for the CDR3: TGTGCCAGCAGCCCTATTGATGTGGAACCCAAAAACATTCAGTACTTC. J is TRBJ2-4 and V is TRBV14; D gene ambiguous. This CDR3 is 16 amino acids long. From germline, CDR1 is SGHDN and CDR2 FVKESK. V lost 4 bases and J lost 2, with 15 bases in between.

The chain employs TRBV14 and TRBJ1-3; D is possibly TRBD1 (6 bases). Germline V gene lookup returns CDR1 SGHDN and CDR2 FVKESK. CDR3 size: 17 residues. Trimming cost V 0 bases and J 1 base, with 13 bases left between them. The CDR3 DNA follows: TGTGCCAGCAGCCAAGACCGGGTGGACAGTTCTGGAAACACCATATATTTT. This codes for CASSQDRVDSSGNTIYF.